This TCR beta chain came from a study of shared clonotypes between healthy human individuals. With regard to this clone: Its antigen is not identified.

The study, taken as a whole, reports: Represented diversity, genetic and exposure-history alike, was limited by few donors.

The V segment lost 3 bases and the J segment 5 bases; nucleotides outside the gene matches: 8. CDR1 SGHRS and CDR2 YFSETQ come from the germline V gene. The CDR3 runs 16 residues. Only in-frame clones appear in the TCRdb table, and some are missing; sequencing was by immunoSEQ multiplex PCR. The sample holds 2 million to 3 million clones, approximately 93% seen once. HIV-negative, healthy adults without recent acute infections or vaccinations were the donors. A split of CD4+ cells into CD45RA+ naive and CD45RA-negative memory subsets was performed. Sequencing used naive CD4+ T cells from PBMCs. The subset here: CD45RA+ positively selected. The receptor's source is a man between 18 and 29 years old in good health. Some clones in this sample may be carry-over from other donors' samples. The chain uses TRBV5-1 and TRBJ2-2; TRBD1 agrees at 9 bases. The CDR3 here is CASSSGDRVRTGELFF. CDR3 sequence (DNA): TGCGCCAGCAGCTCGGGGGACAGGGTTAGAACCGGGGAGCTGTTTTTT.